These T cell receptor beta chains were read from a single sample in a study of technical replicates of blood from a handful of donors. The protocol was immunoSEQ multiplex PCR, while the TCRdb copy is restricted to in-frame clones and leaves out a portion. This table holds about 81,000 clones, more than 90% found once. The sample taken for sequencing was T cells isolated from PBMCs. Receptors were obtained from a human donor in good health. Each CDR3 is given with its conserved first and last residue. The order of the fields is J gene, V gene, CDR3 protein.

TRBJ2-7 | TRBV20-1 | CSASNTYEQYF
TRBJ2-1 | TRBV5-4 | CASSLATSGRMLIRNEQFF
TRBJ2-1 | TRBV7-6 | CASSSLQGREQFF
TRBJ2-5 | TRBV10-1 | CASSESTRVRETQYF
TRBJ2-7 | TRBV2 | CASTPEGGPGGDEQYF
TRBJ2-1 | TRBV4-1 | CASSQEGLALFFSYNEQFF
TRBJ1-1 | TRBV7-6 | CASSPNGGLEAFF
TRBJ2-5 | TRBV9 | CASSVGGGGPQETQYF
TRBJ2-1 | TRBV6-5 | CASSYGLYNEQFF
TRBJ2-1 | TRBV9 | CASSVFRLAGERSYNEQFF
TRBJ2-2 | TRBV15 | CATSNFGTVTGELFF
TRBJ2-1 | TRBV30 | CAWSQSNEQFF
TRBJ2-6 | TRBV12-1 | CASASHGVAAGANVLTF
TRBJ1-1 | TRBV5-6 | CASQRGAGRGTEAFF
TRBJ1-1 | TRBV9 | CASSVMSTRTGAQEAFF
TRBJ2-3 | TRBV27 | CASSPLMGQGDTQYF
TRBJ2-3 | TRBV5-1 | CASSLEGGSDTQYF
TRBJ1-2 | TRBV19 | CASSSQGISDGYTF
TRBJ2-1 | TRBV7-8 | CASSLILTYAYNEQFF
TRBJ2-1 | TRBV6-1 | CATMDRGPYNEQFF
TRBJ2-1 | TRBV13 | CASSLIAEAYNEQFF
TRBJ2-7 | TRBV5-6 | CASSLPGGPYEQYF
TRBJ2-7 | TRBV15 | CATSLTGSTYEQYF
TRBJ2-7 | TRBV28 | CASSQGTSGRLAYEQYF
TRBJ2-3 | TRBV27 | CASSLRAGASTDTQYF
TRBJ2-5 | TRBV6-5 | CASLGRETQYF
TRBJ1-1 | TRBV7-2 | CASSSRQGTEAFF
TRBJ1-4 | TRBV28 | CASSQGGGTNEKLFF
TRBJ2-7 | TRBV10-2 | CASTGQGVEEQYF
TRBJ1-2 | TRBV13 | CASSSLSQGLDYGYTF
TRBJ1-5 | TRBV27 | CASRTGLGNQPQHF
TRBJ2-5 | TRBV2 | CASTAVGQGALKTQYF
TRBJ2-7 | TRBV9 | CASSYSGRASYEQYF
TRBJ2-2 | TRBV7-7 | CASTPRDTGELFF
TRBJ1-2 | TRBV28 | CASSLNFEGADGYTF
TRBJ2-5 | TRBV16 | CASSRLPWTAQETQYF
TRBJ2-7 | TRBV18 | CASSPQGRGWQYF
TRBJ2-7 | TRBV6-1 | CASSDVGTFYEQYF
TRBJ2-5 | TRBV6-1 | CASSEAGRRETQYF
TRBJ2-1 | TRBV4-2 | CASSQEKSEYNEQFF
TRBJ2-1 | TRBV10-1 | CASSESGSYNEQFF
TRBJ2-1 | TRBV30 | CAWSVSFNEQFF
TRBJ1-1 | TRBV2 | CASSDRRVTEAFF
TRBJ2-3 | TRBV19 | CASSTSVGTDTQYF
TRBJ2-5 | TRBV4-1 | CASSQDFGRILETQYF
TRBJ2-3 | TRBV18 | CASSPTSEDTQYF
TRBJ2-7 | TRBV7-2 | CASSLGRLREFSYEQYF
TRBJ2-1 | TRBV5-4 | CASSLGLSGRGYNEQFF